The 24 T cell receptor beta chains given below trace back to one sample, sequenced in a study of breast tumors, draining lymph nodes, adjacent tissues (dated by TCRdb to 2016 to 2017). The library was built by means of multiplex PCR. Sequencing was carried out with an Illumina HiSeq 2000. TCRdb itself trimmed the public reads at Q25 with fastp, ran MiXCR and retained productive beta chains. Under each unique CDR3 protein, matching rows form one entry showing the most common genes and DNA. The sample includes 130,000 or so distinct CDR3 sequences, with around 21% observed a single time. Of the sample, about 2% falls within the top ten clones. The axillary draining lymph nodes of breast cancer patients were the source of the lymph node samples. The sequencing sample was made of axillary lymph node tissue. These receptors were obtained from a female donor with breast cancer. Some clones in this sample may be carry-over from other donors' samples.

Many counts were recorded for this clonotype. This chain joins TRBV7-8 and TRBJ2-1, with D possibly being TRBD2 (5 bases). The germline V gene has CDR1 SGHVS and CDR2 FQNEAQ. The CDR3 is 17 residues long. The V gene lost 5 bases and the J gene lost 4 bases, with 21 bases spanning the gap. The CDR3 coding sequence is TGTGCCAGCAGCCCAACGGGCTCGGGGAGTGTGTACAATGAGCAGTTCTTC. It codes for CASSPTGSGSVYNEQFF. Full variable domain (rest looked up from reference TRBV7-8 and TRBJ2-1): GAGVSQSPRYKVAKRGQDVALRCDPISGHVSLFWYQQALGQGPEFLTYFQNEAQLDKSGLPSDRFFAERPEGSVSTLKIQRTQQEDSAVYLCASSPTGSGSVYNEQFFGPGTRLTVL.

Of note for this clonotype: A much larger clone lies one base from this, so it may be a read error. The V call is TRBV10-1, the J call TRBJ2-6; D remains unclear. CDR3 size: 17 residues. Between the trimmed V and J ends, which lost 7 bases and 0 bases, there was a span of 16 bases. CDR1 is WNHNN, CDR2 SYGVQD, per germline (reference sequence). The CDR3 reads CASNANGSTSGANVLTF. The DNA of the CDR3 is TGCGCCAGCAATGCTAACGGATCCACCTCTGGGGCCAACGTCCTGACTTTC.

Ten or more counts support this clonotype. This chain links TRBV9 with TRBJ2-4; D not certain. The V and J ends lost 2 bases and 1 base respectively, with 4 bases between them. Per the germline V gene, CDR1 is SGDLS and CDR2 is YYNGEE. This CDR3 region has 13 residues. The CDR3 DNA reads TGTGCCAGCAGCGTTGGTGCCAAAAACATTCAGTACTTC. The encoded protein is CASSVGAKNIQYF.

Ten or more counts support this clonotype. This rearrangement joins TRBV20-1 to TRBJ2-3; TRBD2 is a possible D gene (6 bases). The CDR3 runs to 16 residues. Germline V gene data show CDR1 as DFQATT and CDR2 as SNEGSKA (reference sequence). Trimming pared 2 bases from V and 0 bases from J, leaving 15 bases between. CDR3 amino acids: CSARKGGTPSTDTQYF. CDR3 nucleotides: TGCAGTGCTAGAAAGGGCGGGACCCCGAGCACAGATACGCAGTATTTT.

A word on this clonotype: This sequence may be a read error, since a much larger clone differs from it by one base. The chain employs TRBV5-1 and TRBJ2-7; D remains ambiguous. The CDR3 extends over 13 amino acids. Germline values: CDR1 SGHRS, CDR2 YFSETQ. Here the CDR3 reads CASSLGPGYEQHF. DNA of the CDR3: TGCGCCAGCAGCTTGGGGCCCGGCTACGAGCAGCACTTC.

This clonotype was counted at least ten times. The CDR3 DNA is TGTGCCAGCAGTTTATCGCTATTTCTGACTAGCGGGAATGAGCAGTTCTTC. Amino acid sequence: CASSLSLFLTSGNEQFF. The chain has TRBV27 and TRBJ2-1, with 10 nucleotides matching TRBD2. The CDR3 totals 17 residues. Trimming took 0 bases from V and 7 from J; bases not matched to a gene: 9. Looked up from germline, CDR1 is MNHEY and CDR2 is SMNVEV (reference sequence).

The table lists this clonotype with a few counts. The J gene is TRBJ2-5, the V gene TRBV27; D tentatively reads TRBD1 or TRBD2 (5 bases each). This CDR3 region has 14 residues. The germline CDR1 and CDR2 sequences are MNHEY and SMNVEV (reference sequence). The ends were cut back, 4 bases at V and 9 bases at J, with 18 bases in the middle. In DNA, the CDR3 is TGTGCCAGCAGTTATGGGGCAGAGGGTAGGGCCCAGTACTTC. Encoded protein: CASSYGAEGRAQYF.

This clonotype came up many times. The rearrangement joins TRBV3-1 to TRBJ1-4; D is uncertain. The germline gives CDR1 LGHDT, CDR2 YNNKEL (reference sequence). CDR3 length: 15 residues. With 4 bases removed from V and 6 bases from J, the gap between germline ends came to 15 bases. The CDR3 loop reads CASSPTRLRDEKLFF. The CDR3 DNA reads TGTGCCAGCAGCCCTACCAGGCTGAGGGATGAAAAACTGTTTTTT. Together with reference TRBV3-1 and TRBJ1-4, the CDR3 gives the full variable domain: DTAVSQTPKYLVTQMGNDKSIKCEQNLGHDTMYWYKQDSKKFLKIMFSYNNKELIINETVPNRFSPKSPDKAHLNLHINSLELGDSAVYFCASSPTRLRDEKLFFGSGTQLSVL.

This clonotype appeared many times. The chain combines TRBV18 with TRBJ2-3; maybe TRBD1 (5 bases). Trimming left V 6 bases short and J 0 bases short, with 10 bases between. Germline V gene sequence: CDR1 KGHSH, CDR2 LQKENI. CDR3 length: 14 amino acids. Here the CDR3 reads CASSAQGSTDTQYF. The CDR3 nucleotides are TGTGCCAGCTCGGCTCAGGGAAGCACAGATACGCAGTATTTT.

The V call is TRBV12-5, the J call TRBJ2-3, with TRBD2 identical over 8 bases. Germline V CDR1 and CDR2: LGHNT, FRNRAP. V was pared by 6 bases and J by 4 bases, with 15 bases of the junction left unmatched. This CDR3 spans 17 amino acids. CDR3 bases: TGTGCTAGTGGCCCCCCCCGAAGGGCTAGCGGGTCAGATACGCAGTATTTT. It is translated as CASGPPRRASGSDTQYF.

This sequence joins TRBV27 and TRBJ1-2; D may be TRBD1 (5 bases). Trimming cost V 2 bases and J 8 bases, with 12 bases left between them. The CDR3 is made up of 13 amino acids. Germline V lookup: CDR1 MNHEY, CDR2 SMNVEV (reference sequence). In nucleotides, the CDR3 is TGTGCCAGCAGTTTAAGGCGAGGGGACGGCTACACCTTC. Amino acid sequence: CASSLRRGDGYTF.

In the case of this clonotype: Just one base apart from a much larger clone, this may be a read error. This CDR3 fails to terminate in the conserved phenylalanine or tryptophan, so it likely reflects a read error. This rearrangement joins TRBV5-4 to TRBJ2-1; TRBD2 agrees at 11 bases. This CDR3 region has 15 residues. Germline-derived CDR1 and CDR2 are SGHNT and YYREEE (reference sequence). Germline trimming cut 4 bases from V and 10 bases from J; bases unmatched to any gene: 10. The DNA for the CDR3 is TGTGCCAGCAGCCAGGGACTAGCGGCGTTGGGCGAGCAGTTCCTC. Translated: CASSQGLAALGEQFL.

Notes on this clonotype: Being one base from a much bigger clone, this may be a read error. The J gene is TRBJ2-3, the V gene TRBV11-2, with a possible D match to TRBD2 (6 bases). CDR1 is SGHAT and CDR2 is FQNNGV in the germline V gene. The CDR3 is 16 amino acids. CDR3 in amino acids: CARSLSPGLPTDTQYF. CDR3 sequence (DNA): TGTGCCCGCAGCTTATCCCCGGGACTTCCCACAGATACGCAGTATTTT.

As for this clonotype: A junction boundary mismatches the germline segment, possibly from a read error. The chain combines TRBV27 with TRBJ2-7; D unresolved. Germline lookup yields CDR1 MNHEY and CDR2 SMNVEV (reference sequence). CDR3 length: 13 residues. The CDR3 here is CASTSLNTHERYF. The CDR3 DNA sequence: TGTGCCAGCACCTCTCTGAACACCCACGAGCGGTACTTC.

This clonotype was seen at least ten times. The chain has TRBV5-4 and TRBJ2-1, with 8 nucleotides matching TRBD2. This CDR3 has 15 amino acids. Germline assignment: CDR1 SGHNT and CDR2 YYREEE (reference sequence). V lost 3 bases to trimming and J lost 5 bases; unmatched junction nucleotides: 7. CDR3 amino acids: CASSSGLGLNNEQFF. CDR3 in DNA: TGTGCCAGCAGCTCGGGACTAGGTCTTAACAATGAGCAGTTCTTC. Full variable domain (missing parts from reference TRBV5-4 and TRBJ2-1): ETGVTQSPTHLIKTRGQQVTLRCSSQSGHNTVSWYQQALGQGPQFIFQYYREEENGRGNFPPRFSGLQFPNYSSELNVNALELDDSALYLCASSSGLGLNNEQFFGPGTRLTVL.

This clonotype has a count of ten or more. J is TRBJ2-1 and V is TRBV7-2, with 12 bases matching TRBD2. Germline V gene sequence: CDR1 SGHTA, CDR2 FQGNSA. The CDR3 contains 16 residues. The V gene end was trimmed by 5 bases and the J gene end by 4 bases; junction bases not matched to a gene: 6. CDR3 region: CASSQRTSGVYNEQFF. The CDR3 DNA reads TGTGCCAGCAGCCAAAGGACTAGCGGGGTTTACAATGAGCAGTTCTTC.

Note on this clonotype: A single base separates this from a much larger clone, so it may be a read error. V and J are TRBV6-5 and TRBJ2-1, with D perhaps being TRBD1 or TRBD2 (5 bases each). Per germline, CDR1 MNHEY and CDR2 SVGAGI. This CDR3 region has 21 residues. V lost 4 bases and J 1 base, leaving 29 bases between the germline ends. The CDR3 region is CASSWNQDGVMGEQSYNEQFF. The CDR3 region has the DNA TGTGCCAGCAGTTGGAACCAGGACGGGGTTATGGGGGAGCAGTCCTACAATGAGCAGTTCTTC.

This clonotype was seen repeatedly, ten times or more. The chain employs TRBV5-4 and TRBJ2-7, with D maybe TRBD2 (6 bases). Per germline, CDR1 SGHNT and CDR2 YYREEE (reference sequence). The CDR3 totals 14 residues. Trimming removed 5 bases at V and 6 bases at J, with 18 bases between. Here the CDR3 reads CASSVNDLGGEQYF. The CDR3 region has the DNA TGTGCCAGCAGTGTGAATGATCTGGGAGGCGAGCAGTACTTC.

This clonotype has at least ten counts. The chain recombines TRBV20-1 with TRBJ2-1; no definite D call. The CDR3 runs to 12 residues. V gave up 2 bases and J gave up 10 bases, with 12 bases separating them. CDR1 DFQATT and CDR2 SNEGSKA come from the germline V gene (reference sequence). The CDR3 DNA sequence: TGCAGTGCTAGACGTCCCGGCCAGGAGCAGTTCTTC. This codes for CSARRPGQEQFF.

Of note for this clonotype: Just one base apart from a much larger clone, this may be a read error. The chain couples TRBV12-3 or TRBV12-4 to TRBJ1-5, with 7 positions matching TRBD1. This CDR3 comprises 14 residues. The CDR3 nucleotides are TGTGCCAGCAGTCGGGACAGTAGCAGTCAGCCCCAGCATTTT. It translates to CASSRDSSSQPQHF.

This clonotype has ten or more counts. The chain combines TRBV6-6 with TRBJ2-7, with D tentatively TRBD1 (5 bases). V lost 6 bases to trimming and J lost 4 bases, with 40 bases between them. The V gene's germline CDR1 is MNHNY and CDR2 SVGAGI (reference sequence). The CDR3 loop spans 22 amino acids. The CDR3 is CASSHPPTHPVDRRWGEYEQYF. The CDR3 bases are TGTGCCAGCAGCCACCCGCCGACTCACCCGGTCGACCGCCGCTGGGGCGAATACGAGCAGTACTTC.

This clonotype was seen at least ten times. For the CDR3, the DNA is TGTGCCAGCAGCTTAGCAGTAGGTCGGGACGTGTACGAGCAGTACTTC. Residues: CASSLAVGRDVYEQYF. The gene calls are TRBV7-9 and TRBJ2-7; D is tentatively TRBD1 or TRBD2 (5 bases each). Trimming removed 0 bases at V and 4 bases at J, with 16 bases between. Germline values: CDR1 SEHNR, CDR2 FQNEAQ (reference sequence). The CDR3 has 16 residues.

A word on this clonotype: A much larger clone lies one base from this, so it may be a read error. The genes are TRBV5-5 and TRBJ1-3, with a tentative D call TRBD1 (5 bases). V lost 0 bases and J lost 9, with 10 bases in between. CDR3 length: 13 residues. The germline V gene has CDR1 SGHKS and CDR2 YYEKEE (reference sequence). The CDR3, as DNA: TGTGCCAGCAGCTTGGAAGGGGTGAGCACCATATATTTT. The encoded protein is CASSLEGVSTIYF.

About this clonotype itself: A read error may explain this, as a much larger clone is one base away. The CDR3 does not close with the conserved phenylalanine or tryptophan, likely indicating a read error. This chain uses TRBV19 with TRBJ1-2, with D possibly matching TRBD1 (6 bases). Germline V CDR1 and CDR2: LNHDA, SQIVND (reference sequence). V gave up 9 bases and J gave up 2 bases, with 19 bases separating them. The length of the CDR3 is 15 residues. CDR3: CARSGAENYNYGYTS. The CDR3, as DNA: TGTGCCAGGTCGGGGGCAGAGAATTACAACTATGGCTACACCTCC.